A selection of T cell receptor beta chains follows, all from one sample in a study of shared clonotypes between healthy human individuals. Clones were read by immunoSEQ multiplex PCR, and TCRdb kept only the in-frame ones, dropping some. The sample has 2,500,000 or so clones; around nine tenths are singletons. The specimen was naive CD4+ T cells sorted from blood. These receptors were collected from a man younger than 35 in good health. The CDR3 runs from the conserved cysteine through the conserved F or W. The D gene is left open where the match is weak. The size field is filled for only some rows; it gives once, few, many or a size class.

TRBV5-1,TRBD2,TRBJ2-1,-,CASSWTSLAGVLNEQFF,TGCGCCAGCAGCTGGACCTCACTAGCGGGGGTTTTAAATGAGCAGTTCTTC
TRBV7-3,-,TRBJ2-2,-,CASSSRHNTGELFF,TGTGCCAGCAGCTCGAGACACAACACCGGGGAGCTGTTTTTT
TRBV5-1,TRBD2,TRBJ2-1,-,CASSYAVAGGPDEQFF,TGCGCCAGCAGCTACGCGGTAGCGGGAGGGCCCGATGAGCAGTTCTTC
TRBV6-1,TRBD1,TRBJ2-4,-,CASSESESRGTGIQLAKNIQYF,TGTGCCAGCAGTGAATCAGAGAGTCGCGGGACAGGAATTCAGCTAGCCAAAAACATTCAGTACTTC
TRBV11-2,-,TRBJ2-2,-,CASSLGSGELFF,TGTGCCAGCAGCCTCGGGTCCGGGGAGCTGTTTTTT
TRBV7-9,TRBD1,TRBJ2-5,-,CASSKNPKPGQAQETQYF,TGTGCCAGCAGCAAAAACCCCAAACCGGGACAGGCACAAGAGACCCAGTACTTC
TRBV7-2,TRBD2,TRBJ2-7,-,CASSLVGGSSYEQYF,TGTGCCAGCAGCTTAGTTGGCGGGAGTTCCTACGAGCAGTACTTC
TRBV30,-,TRBJ2-5,-,CAFARETQYF,TGTGCCTTCGCGAGGGAGACCCAGTACTTC
TRBV7-2,-,TRBJ2-3,-,CASRGYSTDTQYF,TGTGCCAGCAGGGGATATAGCACAGATACGCAGTATTTT
TRBV28,TRBD2,TRBJ2-7,-,CASSLPSGRGNEQYF,TGTGCCAGCAGTTTACCGAGCGGGAGGGGAAACGAGCAGTACTTC
TRBV5-1,-,TRBJ2-1,-,CASSLVEIAASPRLF,TGCGCCAGCAGCTTGGTGGAGATAGCGGCGAGCCCCCGCCTCTTC
TRBV14,-,TRBJ2-1,-,CASSPQRLLGYNEQFF,TGTGCCAGCAGCCCCCAGAGATTGTTAGGGTACAATGAGCAGTTCTTC
TRBV19,-,TRBJ1-2,-,CASKKAGAYGYTF,TGTGCCAGCAAGAAAGCAGGAGCCTATGGCTACACCTTC
TRBV25-1,TRBD1,TRBJ1-5,-,CASSDQGASGFNQPQHF,TGTGCCAGCAGTGATCAGGGGGCGTCCGGCTTTAATCAGCCCCAGCATTTT
TRBV9,TRBD2,TRBJ2-2,-,CASSVGLAGSLKGTGELFF,TGTGCCAGCAGCGTAGGCCTAGCGGGGTCTCTTAAAGGGACCGGGGAGCTGTTTTTT
TRBV5-1,TRBD1,TRBJ2-7,-,CASSLGPSLDRAISYEQYF,TGCGCCAGCAGCTTGGGGCCATCCCTGGACAGGGCTATCTCCTACGAGCAGTACTTC
TRBV6-1,TRBD1,TRBJ1-5,-,CASSIRTGNNQPQHF,TGTGCCAGCAGTATCCGGACAGGGAACAATCAGCCCCAGCATTTT
TRBV6-6,-,TRBJ1-4,-,CASRASGATNEKLFF,TGTGCCAGCAGGGCCTCAGGTGCAACTAATGAAAAACTGTTTTTT
TRBV5-6,TRBD1,TRBJ2-5,-,CASSPKGAETQYF,TGTGCCAGCAGCCCGAAGGGGGCAGAGACCCAGTACTTC
TRBV7-9,TRBD1,TRBJ2-7,-,CASNLDRGGYEQYF,TGTGCCAGCAACCTGGACAGGGGTGGATACGAGCAGTACTTC
TRBV7-7,TRBD2,TRBJ2-7,-,CASSSRLAAEQYF,TGTGCTAGCAGCTCCAGACTAGCCGCCGAGCAGTACTTC
TRBV11-2,TRBD2,TRBJ2-1,-,CASSYLAGGNNEQFF,TGTGCCAGCAGCTATCTAGCGGGGGGGAACAATGAGCAGTTCTTC
TRBV10-3,TRBD2,TRBJ2-3,-,CAISDGLAGPRRYTDTQYF,TGTGCCATCAGTGACGGGCTAGCGGGCCCAAGGCGATACACAGATACGCAGTATTTT
TRBV25-1,-,TRBJ2-1,once,CASSTFAASSYNEQFF,TGTGCCAGCAGTACGTTTGCGGCCAGCTCCTACAATGAGCAGTTCTTC
TRBV18,-,TRBJ1-1,few,CASSPEGTEAFF,TGTGCCAGCTCACCGGAGGGCACTGAAGCTTTCTTT
TRBV18,TRBD1,TRBJ2-7,-,CASSPWDGQGRDEQYF,TGTGCCAGCTCACCTTGGGACGGACAGGGGAGAGACGAGCAGTACTTC
TRBV30,TRBD2,TRBJ2-5,once,CAWSLISGGYQETQYF,TGTGCCTGGAGCCTCATTAGCGGGGGGTACCAAGAGACCCAGTACTTC
TRBV28,TRBD2,TRBJ2-7,-,CASTRLAAYEQYF,TGTGCCAGCACTAGACTAGCGGCCTACGAGCAGTACTTC
TRBV6-6,-,TRBJ1-5,-,CASRGTAGAEPQHF,TGTGCCAGCAGGGGGACCGCGGGTGCGGAGCCCCAGCATTTT
TRBV2,-,TRBJ1-1,few,CASCLDPSTEAFF,TGTGCCAGCTGCCTGGACCCGTCAACTGAAGCTTTCTTT
TRBV19,-,TRBJ1-2,few,CASSMWDGANYGYTF,TGTGCCAGTAGTATGTGGGACGGCGCTAACTATGGCTACACCTTC
TRBV5-1,-,TRBJ2-7,-,CASSLGTISPSYEQYF,TGCGCCAGCAGCTTAGGGACCATATCCCCCTCCTACGAGCAGTACTTC
TRBV27,TRBD1,TRBJ1-1,-,CASRLQGRYTEAFF,TGTGCCAGCAGGCTACAGGGGAGGTACACTGAAGCTTTCTTT
TRBV6-1,TRBD2,TRBJ2-1,-,CASSEIAGGSYNEQFF,TGTGCCAGCAGTGAAATAGCGGGGGGAAGTTACAATGAGCAGTTCTTC
TRBV7-2,-,TRBJ2-1,-,CASSLAEYNEQFF,TGTGCCAGCAGCTTAGCGGAATACAATGAGCAGTTCTTC
TRBV10-1,TRBD2,TRBJ2-1,-,CASSEFSGVSYNEQFF,TGCGCCAGCAGTGAGTTTAGCGGGGTCTCCTACAATGAGCAGTTCTTC
TRBV25-1,-,TRBJ2-1,-,CASSGRVRTESYNEQFF,TGTGCCAGCAGTGGAAGGGTAAGGACAGAATCCTACAATGAGCAGTTCTTC
TRBV7-2,-,TRBJ1-2,few,CASSLGAGANYGYTF,TGTGCCAGCAGCTTAGGGGCAGGGGCTAACTATGGCTACACCTTC
TRBV7-2,TRBD2,TRBJ2-7,once,CASSLGRGGYEQYF,TGTGCCAGCAGCTTAGGTCGGGGGGGTTACGAGCAGTACTTC
TRBV4-1,TRBD1,TRBJ2-2,-,CASSQVKGARDTGELFF,TGCGCCAGCAGCCAAGTCAAGGGGGCTAGGGACACCGGGGAGCTGTTTTTT
TRBV2,-,TRBJ1-1,few,CASNLPGTNTEAFF,TGTGCCAGCAATTTACCCGGGACTAACACTGAAGCTTTCTTT
TRBV21-1,-,TRBJ2-7,-,CASSKGGQDLPYEQYF,TGTGCCAGCAGCAAAGGGGGACAGGACCTGCCCTACGAGCAGTACTTC
TRBV5-6,TRBD1,TRBJ1-4,-,CASSGGQLNEKLFF,TGTGCCAGCAGCGGGGGACAGTTAAATGAAAAACTGTTTTTT
TRBV30,-,TRBJ2-5,-,CAWSGSRAGETQYF,TGTGCCTGGAGTGGAAGCAGGGCCGGAGAGACCCAGTACTTC
TRBV6-5,TRBD1,TRBJ2-2,-,CASSYPGTGNTGELFF,TGTGCCAGCAGTTACCCCGGGACAGGGAACACCGGGGAGCTGTTTTTT
TRBV19,-,TRBJ1-6,-,CASTPRIQGNSPLHF,TGTGCCAGTACCCCCCGGATACAGGGTAATTCACCCCTCCACTTT
TRBV6-6,-,TRBJ2-5,once,CASSSLRPTLGTQYF,TGTGCCAGCAGTTCCCTACGACCAACCCTGGGGACCCAGTACTTC
TRBV5-1,-,TRBJ2-1,-,CASSKGGLNNEQFF,TGCGCCAGCAGCAAGGGGGGGTTAAACAATGAGCAGTTCTTC
TRBV6-5,-,TRBJ2-7,once,CASRAVGGDSYEQYF,TGTGCCAGCAGGGCGGTGGGGGGTGACTCCTACGAGCAGTACTTC
TRBV6-6,-,TRBJ2-3,-,CASSYSQVVAADTQYF,TGTGCCAGCAGTTACTCACAGGTGGTAGCGGCAGATACGCAGTATTTT
TRBV28,TRBD1,TRBJ2-2,-,CASSLPGQGNTGELFF,TGTGCCAGCAGTCTCCCCGGACAGGGGAATACCGGGGAGCTGTTTTTT
TRBV5-4,-,TRBJ1-2,-,CASSLDRISIGYTF,TGTGCCAGCAGCTTGGACAGAATCTCCATTGGCTACACCTTC
TRBV10-2,-,TRBJ2-7,-,CASSEEGGPVLYGQYF,TGCGCCAGCAGTGAGGAAGGAGGGCCTGTTTTATATGGGCAGTACTTC
TRBV19,TRBD2,TRBJ2-7,-,CASRASGSSYEQYF,TGTGCCAGTCGAGCTAGCGGGAGCTCCTACGAGCAGTACTTC